The sequence of this T cell receptor (beta chain) was determined in a study of blood T cell repertoires in COVID-19. Background on the study: Samples taken during acute and convalescent COVID-19 were collected in the United States, Italy and Spain.

Produced via immunoSEQ multiplex PCR; TCRdb's table is partial and in-frame only. Among hundreds of thousands of clones listed, 87% were seen once. The CDR3 loop spans 15 amino acids. The V and J ends lost 5 bases and 5 bases respectively, with 14 bases between them. Per the germline V gene, CDR1 is SGHRS and CDR2 is YFSETQ. The genes are TRBV5-1 and TRBJ1-6, with D perhaps TRBD1 (6 bases). The clonotype comes from a woman aged 45-65 years with COVID-19, enrolled during active disease. Sequenced: peripheral blood. CDR3 sequence: CASSRGGSDNSPLHF. DNA for the CDR3: TGCGCCAGCAGTCGAGGGGGTAGTGATAATTCACCCCTCCACTTT.